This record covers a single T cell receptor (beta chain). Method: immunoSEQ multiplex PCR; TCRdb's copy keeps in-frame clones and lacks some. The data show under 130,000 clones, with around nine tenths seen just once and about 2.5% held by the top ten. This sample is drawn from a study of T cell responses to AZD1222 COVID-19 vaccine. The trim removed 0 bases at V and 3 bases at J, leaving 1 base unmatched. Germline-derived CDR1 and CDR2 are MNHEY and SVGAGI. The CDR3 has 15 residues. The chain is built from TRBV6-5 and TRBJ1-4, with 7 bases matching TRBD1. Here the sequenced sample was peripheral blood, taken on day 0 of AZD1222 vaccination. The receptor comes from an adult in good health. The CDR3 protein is CASSYSGTANEKLFF. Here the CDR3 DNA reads TGTGCCAGCAGTTACTCCGGGACAGCTAATGAAAAACTGTTTTTT.